The clone carrying this TCR beta chain came up once. Trimming cost V 5 bases and J 2 bases; bases outside gene matches: 7. Germline CDR1 reads SGHAT; CDR2 reads FQNNGV. The CDR3 runs 15 residues. The data were obtained in a study of blood T cell repertoires in COVID-19. TCRdb's table, derived via immunoSEQ multiplex PCR, lists solely in-frame clones and lacks some. This table has approximately 450,000 clones, around 90% appearing once. The sequencing input was PBMCs or T cells enriched from blood (not recorded which). The chain employs TRBV11-2 and TRBJ2-3, with 7 bases that match TRBD1. The clonotype originates from a woman between 18 and 30 years old with acute COVID-19. The CDR3 sequence: CASSRGQVFTDTQYF. Written as DNA, the CDR3 is TGTGCCAGCAGCCGAGGACAGGTCTTCACAGATACGCAGTATTTT.